Sequencing of this T cell receptor beta chain was carried out in a study of blood T cell repertoires in COVID-19 (TCRdb year 2020). With regard to the full study: The collaborator samples originated in the United States, Italy and Spain and spanned the acute and convalescent phases of COVID-19. The material from the prospective study consisted of cDNA or gDNA derived from T cells, B-cell-depleted T cells, or PBMCs. The dataset comprised deeply sampled blood TCRbeta repertoires from subjects exposed to, actively infected with, or recovered from COVID-19. The repertoires were released in a freely available public database intended as a resource for research on the immune response to SARS-CoV-2. The samples were drawn from the first 160 participants of the ongoing ImmuneRACE study and from 950 to 1,500 subjects provided by 6 global collaborators. Sample metadata almost always included a de-identified subject ID, COVID-19 status, age in years and sex. Where available, HLA class I and class II types were taken from metadata supplied by the sample provider and were not determined by assay-based typing.

Whole blood was collected in K2EDTA tubes by collaborating institutions according to the institutions' own protocols. For TCRbeta analysis, collaborator samples were shipped as frozen whole blood, as isolated PBMCs, or as DNA extracted from either sample type. Study-level results and caveats: The amount of clinical and demographic metadata varied by source and participant and was provided uncurated.

The immunoSEQ Assay, a bias-controlled multiplex PCR, was used to amplify TCRbeta CDR3 regions from genomic DNA. On the study's bioinformatics: Within the assay, amplification of reference gene primers was used to estimate how many nucleated cells each sample contained. Sequence reads were collapsed and filtered to measure the absolute abundance of every unique TCRbeta CDR3 rearrangement. For each sample, productive Simpson clonality was calculated as the square root of Simpson's diversity index over productive rearrangements. The immuneACCESS repertoire file appears here via TCRdb, limited to in-frame rearrangements. These files lack a portion of the clones; in checked studies, under half of the deficit traces to unresolved V genes, and the cause of the others is not known. The DNA gave D and trimming, while V, J and clone size come from that table. The sample table holds about 210,000 clones, of which roughly nine tenths were seen once. The top ten hold about 1.7% of the sample.

Reading from cysteine to phenylalanine, the CDR3 counts 17 amino acids. Left in the record is the CDR3 DNA by itself, 51 bases read in frame from the first base. Reading the germline V gene (reference sequence) gives CDR1 SGHKS and CDR2 YYEKEE. The V and J ends are trimmed by 0 bases and 2 bases, leaving 14 bases between them. This clone was picked up one time. Its antigen is currently not known. No quality values exist for individual bases; no much larger clone is one base distant. Sequencing was carried out using peripheral blood. This clonotype originated in a man in his 70s with acute or convalescent COVID-19. Recombination linked TRBV5-5 to TRBJ1-4; TRBD1 is possibly the D segment (5 matching bases). The bases read TGTGCCAGCAGCTTGGGTTTCCAGGGCGGTACTAATGAAAAACTGTTTTTT. Translation gives CASSLGFQGGTNEKLFF.